These 29 T cell receptor beta chains originate from one sample sequenced in a study of blood T cell repertoires in COVID-19. Profiled with immunoSEQ multiplex PCR; TCRdb holds only in-frame clones, not every one. Altogether some 250,000 clones are present, around 83% being singletons, with the ten largest covering around 7.9%. Sequenced input: peripheral blood. These receptors came from a man in his forties or fifties with active or convalescent COVID-19.

The chain has TRBV27 and TRBJ1-1, with unresolved D. The germline V gene has CDR1 MNHEY and CDR2 SMNVEV (reference sequence). Trimming pared 0 bases from V and 1 base from J, leaving 15 bases between. CDR3 length equals 17 residues. The CDR3 protein is CASSLSWAVGSNTEAFF. The CDR3 DNA is TGTGCCAGCAGTTTATCGTGGGCTGTTGGATCGAACACTGAAGCTTTCTTT.

This sequence joins TRBV11-3 and TRBJ1-2; 8 bases match TRBD1. From germline, CDR1 is SGHNT and CDR2 YENEEA. There are 15 residues in the CDR3. V lost 0 bases and J lost 4; bases outside the gene matches: 4. CDR3 coding DNA: TGTGCCAGCAGCTTAGACGACAGGGGACGCTATGGCTACACCTTC. Protein sequence: CASSLDDRGRYGYTF.

V is TRBV5-6 and J is TRBJ1-5; D gene unclear. The CDR3 runs 15 residues. In germline, CDR1 is SGHDT, CDR2 YYEEEE. Trimming removed 4 bases at V and 1 base at J, with 12 bases between. CDR3 amino acids: CASSRREVSNQPQHF. CDR3 in DNA: TGTGCCAGCAGCCGGCGGGAGGTGAGCAATCAGCCCCAGCATTTT.

This chain joins TRBV6-2 or TRBV6-3 and TRBJ2-7, with 7 nucleotides matching TRBD1. CDR1 MNHEY and CDR2 SVGEGT come from the germline V gene. V lost 5 bases to trimming and J lost 2 bases; unmatched junction nucleotides: 6. There are 14 residues in the CDR3. The CDR3: CASSKGQAPYEQYF. CDR3 DNA sequence: TGTGCCAGCAGTAAAGGACAGGCTCCCTACGAGCAGTACTTC.

The V and J genes are TRBV11-2 and TRBJ1-2; 11 bases are a match to TRBD1. The V gene end was trimmed by 6 bases and the J gene end by 2 bases; junction bases not matched to a gene: 2. CDR1 and CDR2 (germline): SGHAT, FQNNGV. CDR3 length: 14 amino acids. In DNA form, the CDR3 reads TGTGCCAGCAGGGACAGGGGGCTGAACTATGGCTACACCTTC. It codes for CASRDRGLNYGYTF. Based on the CDR3 plus reference TRBV11-2 and TRBJ1-2, the full variable domain is EAGVAQSPRYKIIEKRQSVAFWCNPISGHATLYWYQQILGQGPKLLIQFQNNGVVDDSQLPKDRFSAERLKGVDSTLKIQPAKLEDSAVYLCASRDRGLNYGYTFGSGTRLTVV.

V and J are TRBV20-1 and TRBJ1-2, with TRBD1 identical over 8 bases. The length of the CDR3 is 11 residues. V shed 4 bases, J shed 8 bases, and the junction held 3 bases outside the gene matches. Per germline, CDR1 DFQATT and CDR2 SNEGSKA (reference sequence). The CDR3 region is CSAIRTGGYTF. For the CDR3, the DNA is TGCAGTGCTATACGGACAGGGGGCTACACCTTC.

V is TRBV19 and J is TRBJ2-3; D gene ambiguous. Trimming removed 5 bases from V and 0 bases from J, with 9 bases in between. This CDR3 comprises 14 residues. The V gene's germline CDR1 is LNHDA and CDR2 SQIVND (reference sequence). CDR3 loop: CASSRESSTDTQYF. In DNA, the CDR3 is TGTGCCAGTAGTCGAGAATCTAGCACAGATACGCAGTATTTT.

This clone is a singleton in its sample. This rearrangement joins TRBV12-3 or TRBV12-4 to TRBJ1-1; maybe TRBD1 (5 bases). The CDR3 consists of 13 residues. V lost 4 bases to trimming and J lost 4 bases, with 10 bases between them. The CDR3 sequence: CASSYRWGTEAFF. Written as DNA, the CDR3 is TGTGCCAGCAGTTACAGGTGGGGCACTGAAGCTTTCTTT.

The CDR3 reads CATSDRRATEAFF. CDR3 DNA sequence: TGTGCCACCAGTGATCGGAGGGCCACTGAAGCTTTCTTT. The chain joins TRBV24-1 to TRBJ1-1; D gene ambiguous. CDR3 length: 13 residues. From germline, CDR1 is KGHDR and CDR2 SFDVKD. V was shortened by 3 bases and J by 4 bases, with 8 bases between the two germline ends.

This clone was picked up a small number of times. The chain links TRBV25-1 to TRBJ1-5; D possibly corresponds to TRBD1 (5 bases). V lost 6 bases and J lost 4, with 10 bases in between. Germline assignment: CDR1 MGHDK and CDR2 SYGVNS. The CDR3 covers 13 residues. The CDR3 sequence: CASRGPANQPQHF. The DNA of the CDR3 is TGTGCCAGCAGGGGGCCAGCTAATCAGCCCCAGCATTTT. The whole variable domain, filled in from reference TRBV25-1 and TRBJ1-5, reads EADIYQTPRYLVIGTGKKITLECSQTMGHDKMYWYQQDPGMELHLIHYSYGVNSTEKGDLSSESTVSRIRTEHFPLTLESARPSHTSQYLCASRGPANQPQHFGDGTRLSIL.

The chain links TRBV5-3 to TRBJ1-3; no reliable D call. TRBV5-3 qualifies as an ORF whose function is uncertain. Trimming removed 4 bases from V and 0 bases from J, with 11 bases in between. There are 15 residues in the CDR3. CDR3 DNA: TGTGCCAGAAGCATCCCGGGAGGCTCTGGAAACACCATATATTTT. This gives the protein CARSIPGGSGNTIYF.

The V gene is TRBV5-1, the J gene TRBJ2-7; possibly TRBD2 for D (5 bases). This CDR3 comprises 14 residues. Germline V gene sequence: CDR1 SGHRS, CDR2 YFSETQ. The V gene lost 5 bases and the J gene lost 7 bases, with 19 bases spanning the gap. CDR3 region: CASSSGLAPLEQYF. DNA of the CDR3: TGCGCCAGCAGTTCCGGACTGGCACCTCTTGAGCAGTACTTC.

This clone has just one count. The V gene is TRBV7-8, the J gene TRBJ1-3, with D maybe TRBD1 (5 bases). Trimming removed 5 bases from V and 0 bases from J, with 8 bases in between. The CDR3 sequence is 14 residues long. From germline, CDR1 is SGHVS and CDR2 FQNEAQ. This CDR3 reads CASSRGISGNTIYF. Written as DNA, the CDR3 is TGTGCCAGCAGCCGGGGCATCTCTGGAAACACCATATATTTT.

The chain employs TRBV5-5 and TRBJ2-1, with D perhaps matching TRBD2 (6 bases). The CDR3 sequence is 15 residues long. Trimming stripped 9 bases from V and 5 bases from J, with 21 bases between. Germline loops: CDR1 SGHKS, CDR2 YYEKEE (reference sequence). Here the CDR3 reads CATKRESGSHNEQFF. The CDR3 nucleotides read TGTGCCACCAAGAGGGAATCCGGGAGCCACAATGAGCAGTTCTTC.

This rearrangement joins TRBV7-6 to TRBJ2-7; 7 bases are shared with TRBD2. The CDR3 contains 15 residues. With 2 bases clipped from V and 4 bases from J, the junction kept 8 bases outside the gene matches. CDR1 is SGHVS, CDR2 FNYEAQ, per germline. DNA of the CDR3: TGTGCCAGCAGCTTACGTAGGCGGGGGACGTACGAGCAGTACTTC. This codes for CASSLRRRGTYEQYF. Using reference TRBV7-6 and TRBJ2-7 for the parts outside the CDR3, the full variable domain is GAGVSQSPRYKVTKRGQDVALRCDPISGHVSLYWYRQALGQGPEFLTYFNYEAQQDKSGLPNDRFSAERPEGSISTLTIQRTEQRDSAMYRCASSLRRRGTYEQYFGPGTRLTVT.

The chain joins TRBV9 to TRBJ1-2; 7 bases align to TRBD1. The CDR3 is 14 residues long. J was trimmed by 7 bases and V by 3 bases; bases with no gene match: 9. Germline values: CDR1 SGDLS, CDR2 YYNGEE. The CDR3 DNA reads as TGTGCCAGCAGCGGGGCAGACAGGGTTCGTGGCTACACCTTC. This translates into CASSGADRVRGYTF.

This chain links TRBV19 with TRBJ1-1, with TRBD1 as a possible D gene (5 bases). V gave up 3 bases and J gave up 2 bases, with 13 bases separating them. The CDR3 is 15 amino acids. The germline gives CDR1 LNHDA, CDR2 SQIVND (reference sequence). The DNA of the CDR3 is TGTGCCAGTAGTATGGGGCAGGAAGGAAACACTGAAGCTTTCTTT. Its translation is CASSMGQEGNTEAFF.

In nucleotides, the CDR3 is TGTGCCAGCTCACCACTTGAACAGATCAGTTCACCCCTCCACTTT. It codes for CASSPLEQISSPLHF. V gene TRBV18 combines with J gene TRBJ1-6; D gene ambiguous. Germline V lookup: CDR1 KGHSH, CDR2 LQKENI. V was cut by 1 base and J by 9 bases, with 13 bases left in between. The CDR3 loop spans 15 amino acids.

The V gene is TRBV7-9, the J gene TRBJ2-6; D remains ambiguous. The germline gives CDR1 SEHNR, CDR2 FQNEAQ (reference sequence). V was trimmed by 3 bases and J by 2 bases, leaving 5 bases between them. This CDR3 is 14 amino acids long. The CDR3 bases are TGTGCCAGCAGCTTGACTGCTGGGGCCAACGTCCTGACTTTC. This sequence encodes CASSLTAGANVLTF. Variable domain in full (rest from reference TRBV7-9 and TRBJ2-6): DTGVSQNPRHKITKRGQNVTFRCDPISEHNRLYWYRQTLGQGPEFLTYFQNEAQLEKSRLLSDRFSAERPKGSFSTLEIQRTEQGDSAMYLCASSLTAGANVLTFGAGSRLTVL.

The gene calls are TRBV11-3 and TRBJ1-2, with no clear D. The germline V gene has CDR1 SGHNT and CDR2 YENEEA. The CDR3 is made up of 12 amino acids. Trimming removed 5 bases from V and 1 base from J, with 5 bases in between. The CDR3 nucleotides read TGTGCCAGCAGCCTAAGTAACTATGGCTACACCTTC. Translation gives CASSLSNYGYTF.

The chain is built from TRBV11-2 and TRBJ2-7; weak D call: TRBD1 (6 bases). The CDR3 contains 13 residues. Germline loops: CDR1 SGHAT, CDR2 FQNNGV. V shed 1 base and J shed 7 bases, with 11 bases lying between them. The DNA for the CDR3 is TGTGCCAGCAGCTTAGGGGGGCAGAGAGAGCAGTACTTC. It yields the protein CASSLGGQREQYF.

The chain uses TRBV7-3 and TRBJ1-1; the D is unclear. The CDR3 covers 15 residues. CDR1 is SGHTA and CDR2 is FQGTGA in the germline V gene. V shed 8 bases and J shed 0 bases, with 16 bases lying between them. In DNA form, the CDR3 reads TGTGCCAGCCGTCCAGACTCAGTCATGAACACTGAAGCTTTCTTT. The encoded protein is CASRPDSVMNTEAFF.

This clone was seen a handful of times. V is TRBV5-1 and J is TRBJ1-3; no clear D gene. The V gene's germline CDR1 is SGHRS and CDR2 YFSETQ. The V end was cut by 1 base, the J end by 3 bases, with 8 bases between. This CDR3 region has 14 residues. CDR3 in amino acids: CASSLSGNGNTIYF. DNA of the CDR3: TGCGCCAGCAGCTTGTCCGGGAATGGAAACACCATATATTTT.

The chain links TRBV7-2 to TRBJ2-2; TRBD2 might be the D (5 bases). Per germline, CDR1 SGHTA and CDR2 FQGNSA. V was shortened by 6 bases and J by 0 bases, with 11 bases between the two germline ends. This CDR3 has 15 residues. In DNA, the CDR3 is TGTGCCAGCAGTATTTCGGGGACGAACACCGGGGAGCTGTTTTTT. It translates to CASSISGTNTGELFF.

The genes are TRBV3-1 (or the pseudogene TRBV3-2) and TRBJ1-3; D gene unclear. The CDR3 spans 13 residues. The V and J ends lost 4 bases and 1 base respectively, with 5 bases between them. Germline CDR1 and CDR2: LGHDT and YNNKEL (reference sequence). The CDR3: CASSPNSGNTIYF. CDR3 DNA sequence: TGTGCCAGCAGCCCCAATTCTGGAAACACCATATATTTT.

The rearrangement links TRBV2 to TRBJ1-2, with 8 bases identical to TRBD1. Germline CDR1 and CDR2: SNHLY and FYNNEI. The CDR3 sequence is 14 residues long. With 7 bases clipped from V and 7 bases from J, the junction kept 11 bases outside the gene matches. The CDR3 is CASTGGQGVFGYTF. CDR3 coding DNA: TGTGCCAGCACCGGAGGACAGGGCGTCTTTGGCTACACCTTC.

The rearrangement uses TRBV19 and TRBJ2-4, with D tentatively TRBD2 (6 bases). The V end was cut by 5 bases, the J end by 1 base, with 15 bases between. The germline V gene has CDR1 LNHDA and CDR2 SQIVND (reference sequence). The CDR3 runs 16 residues. The CDR3 sequence is CASSLPGLGAKNIQYF. DNA for the CDR3: TGTGCCAGTAGTCTCCCGGGACTTGGCGCCAAAAACATTCAGTACTTC.

This clone was counted at least ten times. This chain uses TRBV7-3 with TRBJ1-6; D not certain. This CDR3 has 14 amino acids. V was cut by 2 bases and J by 6 bases, with 8 bases left in between. Germline V gene sequence: CDR1 SGHTA, CDR2 FQGTGA. CDR3 loop: CASSLDTLNSPLHF. CDR3 in DNA: TGTGCCAGCAGCTTAGACACACTTAATTCACCCCTCCACTTT.

The chain combines TRBV19 with TRBJ2-7, with 9 bases matching TRBD2. V dropped 8 bases and J dropped 5; count of bases not matched to a gene: 10. Germline V gives CDR1 LNHDA, CDR2 SQIVND (reference sequence). The CDR3 sequence is 14 residues long. CDR3 amino acids: CASEGLAGTNEQYF. The CDR3 nucleotides read TGTGCCAGTGAGGGCCTAGCGGGGACAAACGAGCAGTACTTC.